This TCR beta chain was profiled in a study of blood T cell repertoires in COVID-19. Germline values: CDR1 LNHDA, CDR2 SQIVND (reference sequence). The J segment lost 2 bases and the V segment lost 5 bases, leaving 5 bases of the junction unmatched. This CDR3 is 16 amino acids long. Authors' processing steps: Amplification of reference gene primers provided the estimated nucleated cell counts. TCRdb keeps only in-frame clones here, not all; method: immunoSEQ multiplex PCR. V and J calls and clone size are as listed in that table; D and trimming were resolved from the DNA. The table shows 50,000 to 75,000 clones, with roughly 70% occurring only once.

The sequence was obtained from a woman aged 45-65 years with active or convalescent COVID-19. Source material: peripheral blood. The chain combines TRBV19 with TRBJ2-2; 10 bases line up with TRBD2. In nucleotides, the CDR3 is TGTGCCAGTAGTCTCCTAGCGGGGGCTAACACCGGGGAGCTGTTTTTT. As protein: CASSLLAGANTGELFF. Variable domain in full (rest from reference TRBV19 and TRBJ2-2): DGGITQSPKYLFRKEGQNVTLSCEQNLNHDAMYWYRQDPGQGLRLIYYSQIVNDFQKGDIAEGYSVSREKKESFPLTVTSAQKNPTAFYLCASSLLAGANTGELFFGEGSRLTVL.